The 2 T cell receptor beta chains presented below share a single source sample, sequenced in a study of PD-1 blockade in classical Hodgkin lymphoma (dated by TCRdb to about 2020). This specimen's time point label, interpreted: cycle 1 day 1 (C1D1), immediately before nivolumab initiation. Every trial patient had relapsed following autologous stem cell transplantation, and prior brentuximab vedotin exposure was what differed among cohorts A, B and C. Libraries were built with the immunoSEQ multiplex PCR assay. Sourced from immuneACCESS, this table was stored by TCRdb with only in-frame sequences that have V and J called. A share of the clones is absent; for the studies checked, an unresolved V gene accounts for under half, and the remainder has no known explanation. For this sample there are 1,500 to 2,000 clones; 75% to 85% appear just once. The ten top clones hold about 10% of the sample. The sample in question was peripheral blood mononuclear cells (PBMCs), obtained at baseline. These receptors all stem from a human donor with classical Hodgkin lymphoma.

This sequence joins TRBV25-1 and TRBJ2-3; 8 bases fit TRBD1. The CDR3 is made up of 16 amino acids. Per germline, CDR1 MGHDK and CDR2 SYGVNS. J lost 3 bases, V lost 2 bases, and 7 bases had no gene match. CDR3 nucleotide sequence: TGTGCCAGCAGTGAAGGAGCAGGGGGCGCAACAGATACGCAGTATTTT. The encoded protein is CASSEGAGGATDTQYF.

This sequence joins TRBV29-1 and TRBJ2-3, with D possibly being TRBD2 (6 bases). The CDR3 length is 13 residues. The V and J ends lost 6 bases and 0 bases respectively, with 10 bases between them. Germline CDR1 is SQVTM and CDR2 is ANQGSEA. This chain's CDR3 is CSVGGSSTDTQYF. The CDR3 nucleotides are TGCAGCGTGGGAGGATCTAGCACAGATACGCAGTATTTT.